These T cell receptor beta chains were read from a single sample in a study of shared clonotypes between healthy human individuals. Clones were read by immunoSEQ multiplex PCR, and TCRdb kept only the in-frame ones, dropping some. The data hold 450,000 to 600,000 clones, with 79% observed a single time. The sample was PBMCs. The receptor set was obtained from a woman in her forties in good health. Some clones in this sample may be carry-over from other donors' samples. Both conserved end residues are part of each CDR3.

j_call,v_call,cdr3_aa
TRBJ1-5,TRBV7-2,CASSWGRGVLPQHF
TRBJ2-7,TRBV25-1,CASQGVSSYEQYF
TRBJ2-7,TRBV18,CASSPQGGGEQYF
TRBJ1-1,TRBV7-2,CASSLAGRNTEAFF
TRBJ2-3,TRBV6-1,CASSELWGQGGSTQYF
TRBJ2-7,TRBV28,CASKYDSGTGAYEQYF
TRBJ1-3,TRBV19,CASSTTTGNTIYF
TRBJ1-1,TRBV10-3,CAISKMTGLNTEAFF
TRBJ1-1,TRBV7-8,CASSLALSDRVATEAFF
TRBJ2-7,TRBV5-1,CASSPLPTSGSSYEQYF
TRBJ2-7,TRBV6-5,CASSYSLTGSYEQYF
TRBJ2-7,TRBV27,CASSPYSAPYEQYF
TRBJ1-2,TRBV11-2,CASSLAGELGYTF
TRBJ1-1,TRBV28,CASGMGGTNTEAFF
TRBJ2-1,TRBV4-1,CASSQVGRASSYNEQFF
TRBJ2-3,TRBV7-2,CASRLQGDTQYF
TRBJ2-3,TRBV27,CASSQDRPSTGGQYF
TRBJ2-3,TRBV27,CASSFQSTDTQYF
TRBJ1-5,TRBV18,CASSPRQTNQPQHF
TRBJ1-1,TRBV6-6,CASRRLWSNTEAFF
TRBJ2-7,TRBV19,CATSDSIYEQYF
TRBJ2-1,TRBV2,CASSGSASSYNEQFF
TRBJ2-1,TRBV29-1,CSVEDATGGWKSSYNEQFF
TRBJ2-7,TRBV5-1,CASSSGQPYEQYF
NA,TRBV4-2,CASSQGPPGTSISYEQYF
TRBJ2-1,TRBV19,CASAGLAGDDEQFF
TRBJ1-1,TRBV7-8,CASSGQQGDTEAFF
TRBJ1-3,TRBV18,CASSRQGAPTGNTIYF
TRBJ1-2,TRBV5-8,CASTRTNRYTF
TRBJ2-5,TRBV28,CASSTGGGSFLPETQYF
TRBJ1-2,TRBV1,CTSSQDRAASNYGYTF
TRBJ2-7,TRBV29-1,CSVGGRTGVHEQYF
TRBJ1-2,TRBV19,CASSIAGTDLYGYTF
TRBJ1-1,TRBV7-3,CASSEGTPNTEAFF
TRBJ2-3,TRBV19,CASSMGTSTDTQYF
TRBJ2-3,TRBV27,CASSLGTAPDTQYF
TRBJ2-6,TRBV7-9,CASSFTPGQGAYGANVLTF
TRBJ2-7,TRBV29-1,CSVEAGAWNEQYF
TRBJ1-1,TRBV19,CASSTRQGASNTEAFF
TRBJ1-1,TRBV7-9,CASSPDGLVNTEAFF
TRBJ2-7,TRBV10-3,CAISEAGTYSSYEQYF
TRBJ2-1,TRBV6-5,CASSYSGTSGSNEQFF
TRBJ2-3,TRBV19,CASSITGQDTQYF
TRBJ1-3,TRBV30,CAWSGTQGNTIYF
TRBJ2-5,TRBV7-3,CASSRSQEQETQYF
TRBJ2-1,TRBV4-3,CASSHIAGSGNEQFF